The TCR beta chain under discussion was sequenced for a study of T cell responses to AZD1222 COVID-19 vaccine. Sequencing used immunoSEQ multiplex PCR; TCRdb keeps in-frame clones, though not all of them. Of 85,000 to 130,000 clones listed, around 90% are singletons. Germline V gene sequence: CDR1 MNHEY, CDR2 SVGEGT. V was trimmed by 10 bases and J by 0 bases, leaving 15 bases between them. This CDR3 has 14 amino acids. Regarding the study as a whole: Without day 14 samples, only post-peak T cell repertoires were studied. A rise in Spike-specific TCR breadth and depth followed two AZD1222 doses.

As for this clone: The antigen remains unidentified.

The specimen was peripheral blood, collected 28 days after the second AZD1222 dose. The V and J genes are TRBV6-2 or TRBV6-3 and TRBJ1-1; D ambiguous. The TCR sequence derives from an adult who received the AZD1222 COVID-19 vaccine. This chain's CDR3 is CATSELYMNTEAFF. The DNA of the CDR3 is TGTGCCACCAGCGAGCTTTACATGAACACTGAAGCTTTCTTT.